This entry is about one T cell receptor (beta chain). What it binds is unknown. These data come from a study of CD8 T cells in ankylosing spondylitis. Study-wide results and limits: One TCR beta motif, made up of roughly 8 highly homologous variants, appeared characteristic of ankylosing spondylitis blood. In the blood and synovial fluid of reactive arthritis, some motif variants had been previously reported.

Construction of TCR beta libraries was performed using quantitative 5'-RACE with molecular barcodes. TCRdb independently ran MiXCR on the 5' RACE reads; one entry per CDR3 protein. The sample lists 150,000 to 200,000 distinct CDR3 sequences, over 10% occurring once. V shed 2 bases and J shed 0 bases, with 8 bases lying between them. This CDR3 contains 15 residues. CDR1 and CDR2 from the germline V gene are KGHSH and LQKENI. The chain uses TRBV18 and TRBJ2-1; no firm D call. The source of this sequence is a female donor with ankylosing spondylitis or in good health (not recorded which). The sequencing sample was made of blood, either unsorted or a sorted T cell fraction (not recorded which). This chain's CDR3 is CASSPGSNSYNEQFF. CDR3 in DNA: TGTGCCAGCTCACCAGGCTCTAACTCCTACAATGAGCAGTTCTTC.